A single sample is the source of the 23 T cell receptor beta chains below, sequenced in a study of identical twins (dated by TCRdb to the mid-2010s). Library preparation employed 5' RACE. Sequencing instrument: Illumina HiSeq 2000. The raw public data were reprocessed by TCRdb itself: fastp quality trimming at Q25, MiXCR clonotype calling, in-frame beta chains only. When rows share a CDR3 protein, they turn into one entry using the most common DNA and genes. Here the sample has nearly 900,000 distinct CDR3 sequences; 10% to 15% occur a single time. The top ten clones comprise about 1.5% of the sample. A further study also used this sample, focusing on yellow fever vaccine responses in identical twins.

Specimen: PBMCs. These receptor sequences come from a woman younger than 35 in good health.

This clonotype has at least ten counts. The chain carries TRBV10-3 and TRBJ1-1, with 8 bases lining up with TRBD1. Germline V CDR1 and CDR2: ENHRY, SYGVKD. This CDR3 contains 13 residues. After removal of 7 bases from V and 5 bases from J, the junction contained 6 bases not matched to a gene. The CDR3 sequence is CAINPGGSTEAFF. CDR3 sequence (DNA): TGTGCCATCAACCCAGGGGGCAGTACTGAAGCTTTCTTT.

This clonotype was detected ten times or more. The gene calls are TRBV5-1 and TRBJ2-3; D is unclear. The CDR3 is 14 residues long. Germline V lookup: CDR1 SGHRS, CDR2 YFSETQ. The V gene lost 0 bases and the J gene lost 3 bases, with 8 bases spanning the gap. The CDR3, as DNA: TGCGCCAGCAGCTTGGCCAGCCAAACAGATACGCAGTATTTT. Translating it yields CASSLASQTDTQYF.

This clonotype appeared a few times. The rearrangement links TRBV5-1 to TRBJ2-1, with TRBD1 matching 8 bases. CDR3 length: 15 amino acids. Losses at the gene ends were 4 bases for V and 1 base for J; bases not matched to a gene: 4. The germline gives CDR1 SGHRS, CDR2 YFSETQ. The CDR3 here is CASSGRTGSYNEQFF. For the CDR3, the DNA is TGCGCCAGCAGCGGGCGGACAGGGTCCTACAATGAGCAGTTCTTC.

Only a few counts were recorded for this clonotype. The rearrangement uses TRBV27 and TRBJ2-1, with D perhaps given as TRBD1 or TRBD2 (6 bases each). CDR3 length: 18 amino acids. V lost 3 bases, J lost 4 bases, and 22 bases lay in between. Germline-derived CDR1 and CDR2 are MNHEY and SMNVEV (reference sequence). The CDR3: CASSLGGKGSAGYNEQFF. CDR3 in DNA: TGTGCCAGCAGTTTGGGGGGCAAGGGTAGCGCGGGGTACAATGAGCAGTTCTTC.

This clonotype was detected only a few times. This chain links TRBV12-5 with TRBJ2-1; D uncertain. Germline V gene lookup returns CDR1 LGHNT and CDR2 FRNRAP. CDR3 length: 15 residues. V was trimmed by 6 bases and J by 5 bases, leaving 17 bases between them. This CDR3 is CASGPSSIMNNEQFF. As DNA, the CDR3 is TGTGCTAGTGGACCTTCAAGTATTATGAACAATGAGCAGTTCTTC.

The table lists this clonotype with a few counts. The chain recombines TRBV12-3 or TRBV12-4 with TRBJ1-4; D unresolved. CDR3 length: 13 amino acids. V lost 3 bases and J 4 bases, leaving 6 bases between the germline ends. In nucleotides, the CDR3 is TGTGCCAGCAGTTTGCAGTATAATGAAAAACTGTTTTTT. Translation: CASSLQYNEKLFF.

This clonotype has just a few counts. The genes are TRBV6-4 and TRBJ1-2, with 8 bases matching TRBD1. Germline V CDR1 and CDR2: MRHNA, SNTAGT. The V gene end was trimmed by 7 bases and the J gene end by 5 bases; junction bases not matched to a gene: 9. The CDR3 is 14 residues long. The CDR3 coding sequence is TGTGCCAGCAACCAGGGGGCCGAAGATTATGGCTACACCTTC. It is translated as CASNQGAEDYGYTF.

This clonotype was counted many times. The V call is TRBV5-1, the J call TRBJ1-5; TRBD1 is a possible D gene (6 bases). The CDR3 runs 16 residues. The V gene's germline CDR1 is SGHRS and CDR2 YFSETQ. V shed 1 base and J shed 3 bases, with 14 bases lying between them. The CDR3 region is CASSLMPGDTNQPQHF. CDR3 coding DNA: TGCGCCAGCAGCTTGATGCCAGGGGATACCAATCAGCCCCAGCATTTT.

In this sample, this clonotype turned up a few times. The V and J genes are TRBV20-1 and TRBJ1-1, with TRBD1 identical over 8 bases. Germline CDR1 and CDR2: DFQATT and SNEGSKA (reference sequence). J gave up 6 bases and V 5 bases, and 11 bases lay outside the gene matches. The CDR3 sequence is 14 residues long. Here the CDR3 reads CSAQTGTGPAEAFF. CDR3 nucleotides: TGCAGTGCTCAGACCGGGACAGGTCCGGCTGAAGCTTTCTTT.

In this sample, this clonotype turned up a few times. The chain links TRBV7-9 to TRBJ2-2; D gene ambiguous. This CDR3 has 15 residues. V gave up 2 bases and J gave up 5 bases, with 12 bases separating them. CDR1 and CDR2 from the germline V gene are SEHNR and FQNEAQ (reference sequence). The CDR3 coding sequence is TGTGCCAGCAGCTTATGGCAGTATACAACCGGGGAGCTGTTTTTT. Encoded protein: CASSLWQYTTGELFF.

This clonotype has just a few counts. This chain connects TRBV24-1 to TRBJ2-1; 7 bases match TRBD1. Germline assignment: CDR1 KGHDR and CDR2 SFDVKD. V shed 6 bases, J shed 9 bases, and the junction held 10 bases outside the gene matches. This CDR3 is built from 14 residues. CDR3 region: CATSNRGLTGEQFF. The CDR3 coding sequence is TGTGCCACCAGTAACAGGGGCCTTACGGGTGAGCAGTTCTTC.

The sample holds a few counts of this clonotype. V is TRBV7-8 and J is TRBJ2-7; the D is unclear. The CDR3 runs 13 residues. Trimming took 5 bases from V and 4 from J, leaving 12 bases between them. Germline V CDR1 and CDR2: SGHVS, FQNEAQ. The CDR3: CASSGVPEYEQYV. The CDR3 DNA reads as TGTGCCAGCAGCGGGGTCCCAGAGTACGAGCAGTACGTC.

This clonotype has only a few counts. The chain links TRBV5-1 to TRBJ2-3; D gene unclear. Trimming took off 3 bases at V and 7 bases at J, with 12 bases between the two ends. The CDR3 consists of 13 residues. Germline V gene sequence: CDR1 SGHRS, CDR2 YFSETQ. CDR3 region: CASSWGTDNTQYF. The CDR3 nucleotides are TGCGCCAGCAGCTGGGGTACAGATAATACGCAGTATTTT. The full variable domain, with the rest looked up from reference TRBV5-1 and TRBJ2-3, is KAGVTQTPRYLIKTRGQQVTLSCSPISGHRSVSWYQQTPGQGLQFLFEYFSETQRNKGNFPGRFSGRQFSNSRSEMNVSTLELGDSALYLCASSWGTDNTQYFGPGTRLTVL.

This clonotype turned up a few times. The rearrangement links TRBV12-3 or TRBV12-4 to TRBJ2-4, with D unresolved. The CDR3 runs to 15 residues. The ends were cut back, 4 bases at V and 1 base at J, with 11 bases in the middle. CDR3 coding DNA: TGTGCCAGCAGTTCCGCCGGCTGGGCCAAAAACATTCAGTACTTC. This gives the protein CASSSAGWAKNIQYF.

This clonotype showed up just a few times. This chain connects TRBV27 to TRBJ2-2; D is unclear. Germline CDR1 MNHEY, CDR2 SMNVEV (reference sequence). V gave up 7 bases and J gave up 0 bases, with 9 bases separating them. The CDR3 contains 14 residues. The CDR3 bases are TGTGCCAGCAACCGACACCCGAACACCGGGGAGCTGTTTTTT. Translated, it gives CASNRHPNTGELFF.

At least ten counts were recorded for this clonotype. CDR3 sequence (DNA): TGTGCCACCAGCAGAGATCTAACAGGGAATTCACCCCTCCACTTT. Encoded protein: CATSRDLTGNSPLHF. The chain is built from TRBV15 and TRBJ1-6, with D perhaps TRBD1 (6 bases). Trimming stripped 0 bases from V and 7 bases from J, with 10 bases between. CDR1 LNHNV and CDR2 YYDKDF come from the germline V gene (reference sequence). The CDR3 covers 15 residues.

CDR3 coding DNA: TGTGCCAGCAGTACGGGACAGCGGGCGAGTGAAAAACTGTTTTTT. Translation gives CASSTGQRASEKLFF. The V and J genes are TRBV5-6 and TRBJ1-4, with 7 bases aligning to TRBD1. With V trimmed by 5 bases and J by 7 bases, 11 bases remained unmatched. From germline, CDR1 is SGHDT and CDR2 YYEEEE. The CDR3 spans 15 residues. Complete variable domain (other parts from reference TRBV5-6 and TRBJ1-4): DAGVTQSPTHLIKTRGQQVTLRCSPKSGHDTVSWYQQALGQGPQFIFQYYEEEERQRGNFPDRFSGHQFPNYSSELNVNALLLGDSALYLCASSTGQRASEKLFFGSGTQLSVL.

The rearrangement links TRBV3-1 to TRBJ2-7; 11 nucleotides agree with TRBD2. Germline values: CDR1 LGHDT, CDR2 YNNKEL (reference sequence). V shed 1 base, J shed 6 bases, and the junction held 5 bases outside the gene matches. This CDR3 contains 15 residues. For the CDR3, the DNA is TGTGCCAGCAGCCAAGGTAGGACTAGCGGGTCCGAGCAGTACTTC. Translating it yields CASSQGRTSGSEQYF.

In its sample, this clonotype was seen many times. The chain links TRBV28 to TRBJ1-6; D might be TRBD1 (5 bases). CDR1 MDHEN and CDR2 SYDVKM come from the germline V gene. The CDR3 length is 14 residues. With 7 bases removed from V and 9 bases from J, the gap between germline ends came to 16 bases. The CDR3 is CASTGAIGVSPLHF. In DNA form, the CDR3 reads TGTGCCAGCACCGGGGCAATAGGAGTTTCACCCCTCCACTTT.

This clonotype was counted between two and nine times. This chain links TRBV5-6 with TRBJ2-1; D unresolved. Germline V gene lookup returns CDR1 SGHDT and CDR2 YYEEEE. V was pared by 4 bases and J by 4 bases, with 12 bases between. This CDR3 is 14 amino acids long. The CDR3 sequence: CASSPGTKYNEQFF. The CDR3 DNA reads as TGTGCCAGCAGCCCCGGCACCAAATACAATGAGCAGTTCTTC.

This chain connects TRBV7-6 to TRBJ2-5; D may be TRBD2 (5 bases). CDR3 length: 12 amino acids. V shed 5 bases and J shed 5 bases, with 9 bases lying between them. Germline loops: CDR1 SGHVS, CDR2 FNYEAQ. The CDR3 region has the DNA TGTGCCAGCAGCCGATGGAGGGAGACCCAGTACTTC. It specifies CASSRWRETQYF.

CDR3 region: CASSFGGFATEAFF. CDR3 nucleotide sequence: TGTGCCAGCAGCTTTGGGGGGTTTGCCACTGAAGCTTTCTTT. The chain links TRBV7-9 to TRBJ1-1, with D possibly matching TRBD1 (5 bases). Germline CDR1 and CDR2: SEHNR and FQNEAQ (reference sequence). The CDR3 extends over 14 amino acids. Trimming cost V 3 bases and J 4 bases, with 12 bases left between them.

This clonotype occurred a few times. CDR3 sequence reads: CASSNTGTGDNEQFF. As DNA, the CDR3 is TGTGCCAGTAGTAACACCGGGACAGGGGACAATGAGCAGTTCTTC. The V call is TRBV19, the J call TRBJ2-1; 10 bases fit TRBD1. With 4 bases clipped from V and 5 bases from J, the junction kept 5 bases outside the gene matches. This CDR3 spans 15 amino acids. Germline-derived CDR1 and CDR2 are LNHDA and SQIVND (reference sequence). Drawing the rest from reference TRBV19 and TRBJ2-1, the complete variable domain is DGGITQSPKYLFRKEGQNVTLSCEQNLNHDAMYWYRQDPGQGLRLIYYSQIVNDFQKGDIAEGYSVSREKKESFPLTVTSAQKNPTAFYLCASSNTGTGDNEQFFGPGTRLTVL.